This TCR beta chain was recovered during a study of blood T cell repertoires in COVID-19. On the study more broadly: Both acute and convalescent COVID-19 samples were obtained from the United States, Italy and Spain. Sample material is recorded as cDNA or gDNA derived from T cells, B-cell-depleted T cells, or PBMCs.

The CDR3 has 17 amino acids. Looked up from germline, CDR1 is LNHDA and CDR2 is SQIVND (reference sequence). Trimming shortened V by 3 bases and J by 0 bases, and 15 bases separated the two germline ends. Source study methods: Counts of nucleated cells, estimated from reference gene primer amplification, were obtained. Data came from immunoSEQ multiplex PCR; TCRdb stores just in-frame clones and leaves some out. That table furnishes V, J and clone size, whereas the DNA furnished D and trimming. This sample yields around 150,000 clones, of which approximately 80% are seen a single time; 9.1% belongs to the top ten.

The sequenced sample was peripheral blood. The TCR comes from a woman over 75 with active or convalescent COVID-19. J is TRBJ2-1 and V is TRBV19; no firm D call. The CDR3 region is CASSMVTEVSSYNEQFF. The CDR3 DNA reads as TGTGCCAGTAGTATGGTTACTGAAGTTAGCTCCTACAATGAGCAGTTCTTC.